The 5 T cell receptor beta chains presented below share a single source sample, sequenced in a study of T cell responses to AZD1222 COVID-19 vaccine. Assay: immunoSEQ multiplex PCR; the TCRdb copy retains only in-frame clones and omits some. The sample shows some 140,000 clones, around 93% of them seen only once. This sample comprised peripheral blood, obtained on day 0 of AZD1222 vaccination. Source of these receptors: an adult in good health.

The chain links TRBV9 to TRBJ1-1, with 7 bases identical to TRBD1. The J segment lost 1 base and the V segment lost 2 bases, leaving 5 bases of the junction unmatched. In germline, CDR1 is SGDLS, CDR2 YYNGEE. The CDR3 consists of 15 residues. The CDR3 protein is CASSVQGQKNTEAFF. The CDR3, as DNA: TGTGCCAGCAGCGTGCAGGGACAGAAGAACACTGAAGCTTTCTTT.

The chain joins TRBV3-1 (or the pseudogene TRBV3-2) to TRBJ2-1; D is uncertain. The CDR3 extends over 12 amino acids. V lost 3 bases, J lost 5 bases, and 5 bases lay in between. Germline V lookup: CDR1 LGHDT, CDR2 YNNKEL (reference sequence). CDR3 amino acids: CASSHWDNEQFF. The CDR3 bases are TGTGCCAGCAGCCATTGGGACAATGAGCAGTTCTTC.

This chain connects TRBV25-1 to TRBJ2-7; TRBD1 agrees at 7 bases. The CDR3 contains 14 residues. Germline V lookup: CDR1 MGHDK, CDR2 SYGVNS. The trim removed 8 bases at V and 2 bases at J, leaving 9 bases unmatched. CDR3: CASQPRGQAYEQYF. CDR3 DNA sequence: TGTGCCAGCCAACCACGCGGACAGGCCTACGAGCAGTACTTC.

The J gene is TRBJ1-3, the V gene TRBV7-2; no clear D gene. CDR3 size: 12 residues. Per germline, CDR1 SGHTA and CDR2 FQGNSA. The V end lost 5 bases, the J end lost 2 bases, and 4 bases lay between the germline ends. The CDR3: CASSPTGNTIYF. The CDR3 bases are TGTGCCAGCAGCCCAACTGGAAACACCATATATTTT.

CDR3 loop: CASGRAGETQYF. The CDR3 nucleotides read TGTGCCAGCGGCCGCGCGGGGGAGACCCAGTACTTC. The genes are TRBV27 and TRBJ2-5, with a possible D match to TRBD2 (6 bases). This CDR3 has 12 residues. The germline V gene encodes CDR1 MNHEY and CDR2 SMNVEV (reference sequence). The V and J ends lost 8 bases and 5 bases respectively, with 12 bases between them.